These 20 T cell receptor beta chains were all obtained from the same sample, sequenced in a study of blood T cell repertoires in COVID-19 (dated by TCRdb to 2018 to 2020). Receptors were amplified or captured by the immunoSEQ multiplex PCR assay. TCRdb re-hosts the immuneACCESS table, in-frame sequences only. Its copies lack some clones; in the studies checked, an unresolved V gene accounts for under half of them, and the cause for the rest is not known. The sample records 130,000 or so clones, about 86% of which are singletons. The ten largest clones capture 5.5% to 6.5% of the sample. Sequencing used peripheral blood. These receptors were obtained from a man older than 75 with active or convalescent COVID-19.

This clone was recorded a few times. V and J are TRBV9 and TRBJ2-1; D not resolved. This CDR3 spans 12 amino acids. Trimming shortened V by 4 bases and J by 9 bases, and 11 bases separated the two germline ends. Germline V gene lookup returns CDR1 SGDLS and CDR2 YYNGEE. The CDR3 reads CASSPTDTEQFF. CDR3 bases: TGTGCCAGCAGCCCCACTGACACTGAGCAGTTCTTC. The full variable domain, completed using reference TRBV9 and TRBJ2-1, is DSGVTQTPKHLITATGQRVTLRCSPRSGDLSVYWYQQSLDQGLQFLIQYYNGEERAKGNILERFSAQQFPDLHSELNLSSLELGDSALYFCASSPTDTEQFFGPGTRLTVL.

The chain employs TRBV24-1 and TRBJ2-3; a weak D match, TRBD1 (6 bases). CDR3 size: 17 residues. Trimming shortened V by 5 bases and J by 0 bases, and 17 bases separated the two germline ends. Germline CDR1 KGHDR, CDR2 SFDVKD. CDR3 nucleotides: TGTGCCACCAGTGGGCTCGAGGGGACATTTAGCACAGATACGCAGTATTTT. Translation gives CATSGLEGTFSTDTQYF.

This clone has only a few counts. As DNA, the CDR3 is TGTGCCAGCAGTCCCGGGGGACAGGGACTCACAGATACGCAGTATTTT. This encodes CASSPGGQGLTDTQYF. V gene TRBV7-9 combines with J gene TRBJ2-3; 9 bases map to TRBD1. Looked up from germline, CDR1 is SEHNR and CDR2 is FQNEAQ (reference sequence). J lost 2 bases, V lost 6 bases, and 9 bases had no gene match. This CDR3 region has 16 residues.

This sequence joins TRBV3-1 (or the pseudogene TRBV3-2) and TRBJ1-2, with 7 bases matching TRBD1. Unmatched junction bases numbered 3, after V lost 4 bases and J lost 4 bases. CDR1 LGHDT and CDR2 YNNKEL come from the germline V gene (reference sequence). The CDR3 extends over 13 amino acids. For the CDR3, the DNA is TGTGCCAGCAGCCTGGGACAGCTCTATGGCTACACCTTC. Its translation is CASSLGQLYGYTF.

This clone was observed once. The rearrangement links TRBV5-8 to TRBJ1-4, with no clear D. This CDR3 contains 15 residues. CDR1 and CDR2 from the germline V gene are SGHTS and YDEGEE. Trimming shortened V by 0 bases and J by 8 bases, and 14 bases separated the two germline ends. The CDR3: CASSLDGWEKEKLFF. CDR3 bases: TGTGCCAGCAGCTTGGATGGCTGGGAGAAAGAAAAACTGTTTTTT.

The chain carries TRBV29-1 and TRBJ2-1; 12 bases match TRBD1. The trim removed 0 bases at V and 10 bases at J, leaving 10 bases unmatched. The CDR3 has 16 amino acids. The germline gives CDR1 SQVTM, CDR2 ANQGSEA. This CDR3 is CSVEDLGQGAIDEQFF. Written as DNA, the CDR3 is TGCAGCGTTGAAGATCTGGGACAGGGGGCTATTGACGAGCAGTTCTTC.

The chain couples TRBV11-2 to TRBJ2-1; D not certain. Germline lookup yields CDR1 SGHAT and CDR2 FQNNGV. V shed 4 bases and J shed 0 bases, with 13 bases lying between them. CDR3 length: 16 amino acids. The CDR3 DNA reads as TGTGCCAGCAGCTCGCCGTCCCTGAGCTCCTACAATGAGCAGTTCTTC. It is translated as CASSSPSLSSYNEQFF.

The chain combines TRBV7-2 with TRBJ1-5, with 9 bases matching TRBD1. The J segment lost 5 bases and the V segment lost 5 bases, leaving 4 bases of the junction unmatched. Germline CDR1 and CDR2: SGHTA and FQGNSA. There are 14 residues in the CDR3. CDR3 protein: CASSLWTGDQPQHF. The CDR3 DNA is TGTGCCAGCAGCCTCTGGACAGGGGATCAGCCCCAGCATTTT.

V and J are TRBV5-4 and TRBJ2-5; TRBD2 matches 16 bases. CDR3 length: 15 residues. The germline V gene has CDR1 SGHNT and CDR2 YYREEE (reference sequence). The V gene end was trimmed by 3 bases and the J gene end by 5 bases; junction bases not matched to a gene: 1. The CDR3 protein is CASSSGLAGGETQYF. The CDR3 DNA is TGTGCCAGCAGCTCGGGACTAGCGGGGGGGGAGACCCAGTACTTC.

J is TRBJ1-4 and V is TRBV30; D gene uncertain. The V end was cut by 1 base, the J end by 7 bases, with 10 bases between. CDR3 length equals 13 residues. Germline CDR1 and CDR2: GTSNPN and SVGIG (reference sequence). CDR3 nucleotides: TGTGCCTGGAGTGCGGGTTTTGGTGAAAAACTGTTTTTT. Its translation is CAWSAGFGEKLFF.

The V call is TRBV5-1, the J call TRBJ1-1; perhaps TRBD1 as D (5 bases). CDR1 is SGHRS, CDR2 YFSETQ, per germline. This CDR3 has 16 amino acids. V lost 0 bases and J 5 bases, leaving 17 bases between the germline ends. CDR3: CASSLVALGEGTEAFF. CDR3 nucleotide sequence: TGCGCCAGCAGCTTGGTAGCTTTGGGGGAGGGAACTGAAGCTTTCTTT.

The chain joins TRBV19 to TRBJ1-1; D gene unclear. The germline V gene has CDR1 LNHDA and CDR2 SQIVND (reference sequence). The CDR3 spans 11 residues. Deletions cut 5 bases from V and 11 bases from J, with 12 bases between. CDR3: CASSYTNMAFF. The CDR3, as DNA: TGTGCCAGTAGTTACACCAATATGGCTTTCTTT.

The CDR3 DNA reads as TGTGCCATTGGGGGAGAGGGGGCTCAGCCCCAGCATTTT. Translation: CAIGGEGAQPQHF. V gene TRBV10-3 combines with J gene TRBJ1-5, with 7 positions matching TRBD1. V was pared by 9 bases and J by 6 bases, with 8 bases of the junction left unmatched. Germline CDR1 reads ENHRY; CDR2 reads SYGVKD. This CDR3 comprises 13 residues.

The rearrangement uses TRBV11-2 and TRBJ2-7; TRBD2 matches at 12 bases. Trimming cost V 5 bases and J 0 bases; bases outside gene matches: 2. The germline V gene encodes CDR1 SGHAT and CDR2 FQNNGV. The CDR3 covers 15 residues. CDR3 nucleotide sequence: TGTGCCAGCAGCCCGGGACTAGCGGGCTCCTACGAGCAGTACTTC. It encodes CASSPGLAGSYEQYF.

For this clone: Germline and junction disagree at one end, which may indicate a read error. The CDR3 sequence is CASRLGQDEAFF. The CDR3 DNA reads TGCGCCAGCAGGTTGGGGCAGGATGAAGCTTTCTTT. The chain is built from TRBV5-1 and TRBJ1-1; D perhaps matches TRBD1 (5 bases). The CDR3 consists of 12 residues. Germline V gene data show CDR1 as SGHRS and CDR2 as YFSETQ.

The chain recombines TRBV15 with TRBJ2-5; D is unclear. The CDR3 is 14 amino acids. Looked up from germline, CDR1 is LNHNV and CDR2 is YYDKDF (reference sequence). The V and J ends lost 0 bases and 5 bases respectively, with 10 bases between them. CDR3 in DNA: TGTGCCACCAGCAGAGAAGGAATCAGGGAGACCCAGTACTTC. It specifies CATSREGIRETQYF.

A single count supports this clone. J is TRBJ2-2 and V is TRBV6-2 or TRBV6-3, with D possibly TRBD2 on 6 matching bases. The V end was cut by 4 bases, the J end by 4 bases, with 13 bases between. The CDR3 loop spans 15 amino acids. Per germline, CDR1 MNHEY and CDR2 SVGEGT. The CDR3 is CASSSAGRITGELFF. As DNA, the CDR3 is TGTGCCAGCAGTTCGGCGGGACGGATCACCGGGGAGCTGTTTTTT.

This chain links TRBV27 with TRBJ2-5; D may be TRBD2 (5 bases). CDR1 is MNHEY and CDR2 is SMNVEV in the germline V gene (reference sequence). The CDR3 is 14 amino acids. V was trimmed by 3 bases and J by 4 bases, leaving 12 bases between them. The CDR3: CASSFGPGGETQYF. The CDR3 DNA reads as TGTGCCAGCAGTTTCGGGCCCGGAGGAGAGACCCAGTACTTC.

This chain links TRBV10-3 with TRBJ1-4, with 9 bases fitting TRBD1. This CDR3 comprises 19 residues. CDR1 is ENHRY and CDR2 is SYGVKD in the germline V gene. With V trimmed by 1 base and J by 0 bases, 9 bases remained unmatched. Written as DNA, the CDR3 is TGTGCCATCAGTGAGTTAAGGGACAGGGCCCCGTCAACTAATGAAAAACTGTTTTTT. This codes for CAISELRDRAPSTNEKLFF.

The rearrangement joins TRBV7-2 to TRBJ1-3; D is possibly TRBD1 (5 bases). In germline, CDR1 is SGHTA, CDR2 FQGNSA. The CDR3 has 12 amino acids. Trimming took 4 bases from V and 16 from J, leaving 17 bases between them. CDR3 protein: CASSSTTGTLYF. Here the CDR3 DNA reads TGTGCCAGCAGCTCCACTACCGGGACTTTGTATTTT.